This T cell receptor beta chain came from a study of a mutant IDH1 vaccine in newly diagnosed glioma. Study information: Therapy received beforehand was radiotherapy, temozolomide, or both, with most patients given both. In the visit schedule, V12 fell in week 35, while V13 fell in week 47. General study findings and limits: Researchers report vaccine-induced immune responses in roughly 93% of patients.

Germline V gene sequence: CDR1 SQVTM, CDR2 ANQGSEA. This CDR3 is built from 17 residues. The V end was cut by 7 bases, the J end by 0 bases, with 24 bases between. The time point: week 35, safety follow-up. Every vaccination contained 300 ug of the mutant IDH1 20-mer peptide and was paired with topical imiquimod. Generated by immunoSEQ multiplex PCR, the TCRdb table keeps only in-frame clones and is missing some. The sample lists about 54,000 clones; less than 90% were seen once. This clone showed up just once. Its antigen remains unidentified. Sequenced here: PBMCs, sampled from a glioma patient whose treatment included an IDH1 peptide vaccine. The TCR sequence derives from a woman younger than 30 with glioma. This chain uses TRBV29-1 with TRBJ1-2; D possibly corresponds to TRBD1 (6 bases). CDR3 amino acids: CSAPSKQGDSANYGYTF. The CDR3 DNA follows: TGCAGCGCCCCCTCGAAACAGGGAGACTCTGCTAACTATGGCTACACCTTC.